The 7 T cell receptor beta chains presented below share a single source sample, sequenced in a study of vaccination and CD4 T cells after COVID-19. Treatment denoted: approximately 11-day PBMC culture with coronavirus spike peptide pools or control peptides (ViraFEST assay). Researchers collected the unexposed donor's CD4+ T cells before the COVID-19 pandemic (2011-2018). The antigens of these receptors remain unknown. Oncomine TCR Beta short-read sequencing was applied to DNA from cultured CD4+ T cells. TCRdb reanalysed the PCR reads using MiXCR and keeps one entry per CDR3 protein. The data contain approximately 7,500 distinct CDR3 sequences, around 33% of them singletons. Sequences were obtained from CD4+ T cells from blood, cultured in vitro. All receptors come from a human donor in good health.

This clonotype is medium-sized (0.01 to 0.1%). The rearrangement uses TRBV10-3 and TRBJ2-3; 9 positions match TRBD1. From germline, CDR1 is ENHRY and CDR2 SYGVKD. This CDR3 has 16 residues. V lost 0 bases and J lost 2; bases outside the gene matches: 3. CDR3 DNA: TGTGCCATCAGTGAGTCGACAGGGGGTCTCACAGATACGCAGTATTTT. Protein sequence: CAISESTGGLTDTQYF.

The V gene is TRBV30, the J gene TRBJ1-6; TRBD1 matches at 10 bases. The CDR3 totals 13 residues. Trimming removed 5 bases from V and 10 bases from J; junction bases left unmatched: 5. Germline CDR1 GTSNPN, CDR2 SVGIG (reference sequence). CDR3 in DNA: TGTGCCTGGTACCCGGGACAGGGGTCACCCCTCCACTTT. Amino acid sequence: CAWYPGQGSPLHF.

This sequence joins TRBV12-3 or TRBV12-4 and TRBJ2-7; tentative D call: TRBD2 (6 bases). V dropped 7 bases and J dropped 6 bases, with 19 bases sitting between them. This CDR3 comprises 14 residues. CDR3 nucleotides: TGTGCCAGCACTCTCCAGGAGGGGCGGGCCGAGCAGTACTTC. The encoded protein is CASTLQEGRAEQYF.

The J gene is TRBJ1-6, the V gene TRBV19, with 9 bases that match TRBD1. V shed 7 bases, J shed 7 bases, and the junction held 5 bases outside the gene matches. CDR1 and CDR2 (germline): LNHDA, SQIVND (reference sequence). There are 14 residues in the CDR3. CDR3 sequence reads: CASTPDRGNSPLHF. CDR3 nucleotides: TGTGCCAGTACCCCGGACAGGGGAAATTCACCCCTCCACTTT. The whole variable domain, filled in from reference TRBV19 and TRBJ1-6, reads DGGITQSPKYLFRKEGQNVTLSCEQNLNHDAMYWYRQDPGQGLRLIYYSQIVNDFQKGDIAEGYSVSREKKESFPLTVTSAQKNPTAFYLCASTPDRGNSPLHFGNGTRLTVT.

The CDR3 reads CASSLPQIDGYTF. The CDR3, as DNA: TGCGCCAGCAGCTTGCCGCAGATTGATGGCTACACCTTC. The chain joins TRBV5-1 to TRBJ1-2; D is ambiguous. The germline V gene has CDR1 SGHRS and CDR2 YFSETQ. CDR3 size: 13 residues. Trimming shortened V by 1 base and J by 6 bases, and 10 bases separated the two germline ends.

This clonotype was seen only a few times. The chain combines TRBV10-3 with TRBJ1-5; TRBD1 is a possible D gene (5 bases). This CDR3 spans 15 amino acids. V lost 0 bases to trimming and J lost 4 bases, with 10 bases between them. CDR1 is ENHRY and CDR2 is SYGVKD in the germline V gene. The CDR3 spells CAISESTAGNQPQHF. In DNA form, the CDR3 reads TGTGCCATCAGTGAGTCGACAGCTGGAAATCAGCCCCAGCATTTT.

The V call is TRBV20-1, the J call TRBJ1-1; D remains unclear. This CDR3 region has 15 residues. Germline assignment: CDR1 DFQATT and CDR2 SNEGSKA (reference sequence). The ends were cut back, 3 bases at V and 0 bases at J, with 14 bases in the middle. The CDR3 loop is CSARRSLGMNTEAFF. In nucleotides, the CDR3 is TGCAGTGCTAGGAGGTCCCTGGGAATGAACACTGAAGCTTTCTTT.